This T cell receptor beta chain was documented in a study of CD8 T cells in Susac syndrome. Background on the study: Among the sequenced Susac syndrome patients, five or six had active disease while about eight were in remission. General observations from the study: TEMRA cells and active patients showed peak Susac CD8+ clonal expansion. Total CD8+ and CD8+ TEMRA repertoires contained 15 to 20 and five Susac-specific public clones, respectively.

Regarding this clonotype: Its specificity is not known.

Per the germline V gene, CDR1 is SQVTM and CDR2 is ANQGSEA. This CDR3 has 12 residues. V lost 4 bases and J 4 bases, leaving 8 bases between the germline ends. With random hexamers, about 0.5 to 1 ug RNA was reverse transcribed. TCRdb re-analysed the immunoSEQ multiplex PCR reads in MiXCR, keeping a single row per CDR3 protein. The sample lists more than 80,000 distinct CDR3 sequences; roughly 94% were seen once. High-throughput TCR beta sequencing covered peripheral CD8+ and CD4+ T cells. This TCR derives from a human donor with Susac syndrome. Sequenced input: CD8+ T cells from PBMCs. V is TRBV29-1 and J is TRBJ2-1; D tentatively fits TRBD1 or TRBD2 (5 bases each). CDR3 in DNA: TGCAGCGTTGCCTGGGGGTACAATGAGCAGTTCTTC. Its protein product is CSVAWGYNEQFF.